This entry describes one T cell receptor beta chain. The CDR3 spans 15 residues. In germline, CDR1 is ENHRY, CDR2 SYGVKD. Trimming removed 0 bases at V and 2 bases at J, with 11 bases between. As originally analysed: Estimation of nucleated cell counts was performed using reference gene primer amplification. The method was immunoSEQ multiplex PCR; TCRdb's version includes in-frame clones alone and lacks a portion of them. V, J and clone size reflect that table, while D and trimming were determined from the DNA. The profile shows under 95,000 clones, approximately 83% of them singletons. The data derive from a study of blood T cell repertoires in COVID-19. Study overall: Sites across the United States, Italy and Spain contributed samples from acute and convalescent COVID-19. The cDNA or gDNA used as material had been derived from T cells, B-cell-depleted T cells, or PBMCs.

J is TRBJ2-7 and V is TRBV10-3, with D possibly being TRBD2 (5 bases). The receptor's source is a woman aged 80 or older with acute or convalescent COVID-19. The sequencing sample was made of peripheral blood. The CDR3 bases are TGTGCCATCAGTGAGTCGGAACGGGGAACCTACGAGCAGTACTTC. Protein: CAISESERGTYEQYF.